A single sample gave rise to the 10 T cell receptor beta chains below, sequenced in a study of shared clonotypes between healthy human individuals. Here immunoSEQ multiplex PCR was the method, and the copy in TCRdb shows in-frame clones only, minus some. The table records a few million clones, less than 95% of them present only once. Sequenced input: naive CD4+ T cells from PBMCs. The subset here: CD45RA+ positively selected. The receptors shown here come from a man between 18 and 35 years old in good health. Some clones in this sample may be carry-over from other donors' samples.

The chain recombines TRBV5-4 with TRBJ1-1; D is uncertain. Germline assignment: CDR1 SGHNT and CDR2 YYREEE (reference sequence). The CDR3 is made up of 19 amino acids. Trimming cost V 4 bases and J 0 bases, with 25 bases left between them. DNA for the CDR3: TGTGCCAGCAGCCCGGTATTATTGAGATCGGCCGCCATGAACACTGAAGCTTTCTTT. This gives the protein CASSPVLLRSAAMNTEAFF.

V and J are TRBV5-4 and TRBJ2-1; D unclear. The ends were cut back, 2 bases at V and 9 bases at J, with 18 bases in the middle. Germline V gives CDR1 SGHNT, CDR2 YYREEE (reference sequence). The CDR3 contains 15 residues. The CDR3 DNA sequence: TGTGCCAGCAGCTTTGGGTTGGGAATTGCAGGTGAGCAGTTCTTC. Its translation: CASSFGLGIAGEQFF. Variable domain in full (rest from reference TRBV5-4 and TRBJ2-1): ETGVTQSPTHLIKTRGQQVTLRCSSQSGHNTVSWYQQALGQGPQFIFQYYREEENGRGNFPPRFSGLQFPNYSSELNVNALELDDSALYLCASSFGLGIAGEQFFGPGTRLTVL.

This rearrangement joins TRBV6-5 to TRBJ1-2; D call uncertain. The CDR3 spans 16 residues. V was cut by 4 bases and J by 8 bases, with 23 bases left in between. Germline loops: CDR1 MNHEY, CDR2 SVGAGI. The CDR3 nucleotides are TGTGCCAGCAGTTCAATTTGGAGTGAGGATTCATGGGGCTACACCTTC. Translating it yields CASSSIWSEDSWGYTF.

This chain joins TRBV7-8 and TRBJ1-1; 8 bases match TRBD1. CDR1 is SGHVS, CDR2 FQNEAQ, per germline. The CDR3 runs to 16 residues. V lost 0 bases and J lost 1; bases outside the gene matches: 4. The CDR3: CASSLAGGTGNTEAFF. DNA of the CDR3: TGTGCCAGCAGCTTAGCCGGGGGGACAGGGAACACTGAAGCTTTCTTT. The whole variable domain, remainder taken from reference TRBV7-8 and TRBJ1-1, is GAGVSQSPRYKVAKRGQDVALRCDPISGHVSLFWYQQALGQGPEFLTYFQNEAQLDKSGLPSDRFFAERPEGSVSTLKIQRTQQEDSAVYLCASSLAGGTGNTEAFFGQGTRLTVV.

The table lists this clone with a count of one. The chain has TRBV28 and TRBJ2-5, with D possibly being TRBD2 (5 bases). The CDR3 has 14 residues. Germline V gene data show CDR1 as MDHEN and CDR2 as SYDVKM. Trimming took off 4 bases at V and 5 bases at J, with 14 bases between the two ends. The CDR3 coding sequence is TGTGCCAGCAGTTCCCCCCCAGTAGCGGAGACCCAGTACTTC. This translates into CASSSPPVAETQYF.

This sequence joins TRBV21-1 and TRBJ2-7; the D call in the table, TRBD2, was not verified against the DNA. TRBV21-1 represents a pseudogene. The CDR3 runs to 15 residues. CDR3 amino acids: CASSMAGGRIYEQYF. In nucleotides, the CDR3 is TGTGCCAGCAGCATGGCGGGAGGGCGGATCTACGAGCAGTACTTC.

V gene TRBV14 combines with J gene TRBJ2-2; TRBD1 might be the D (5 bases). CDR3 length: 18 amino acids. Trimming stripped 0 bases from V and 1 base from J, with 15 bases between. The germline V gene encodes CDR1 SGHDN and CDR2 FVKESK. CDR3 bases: TGTGCCAGCAGCCAAGATTTCGCAGGGCGTGGGAACACCGGGGAGCTGTTTTTT. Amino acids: CASSQDFAGRGNTGELFF.

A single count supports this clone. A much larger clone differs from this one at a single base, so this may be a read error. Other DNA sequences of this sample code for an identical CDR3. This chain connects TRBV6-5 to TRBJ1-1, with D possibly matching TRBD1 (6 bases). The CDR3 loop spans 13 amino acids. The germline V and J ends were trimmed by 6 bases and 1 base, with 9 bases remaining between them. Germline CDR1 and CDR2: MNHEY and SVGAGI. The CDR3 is CASSLTGNTEAFF. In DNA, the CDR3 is TGTGCCAGCAGCTTGACAGGGAACACTGAAGCTTTCTTT.

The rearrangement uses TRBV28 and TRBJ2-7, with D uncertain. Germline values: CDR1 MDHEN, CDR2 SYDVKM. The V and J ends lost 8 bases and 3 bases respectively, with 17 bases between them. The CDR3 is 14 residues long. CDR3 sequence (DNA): TGTGCCAGCCATACAAGCGTAGTAATCTACGAGCAGTACTTC. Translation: CASHTSVVIYEQYF. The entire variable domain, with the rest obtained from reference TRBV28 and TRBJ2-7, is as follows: DVKVTQSSRYLVKRTGEKVFLECVQDMDHENMFWYRQDPGLGLRLIYFSYDVKMKEKGDIPEGYSVSREKKERFSLILESASTNQTSMYLCASHTSVVIYEQYFGPGTRLTVT.

The CDR3 loop is CASSLDVGGGSSHNEQFF. The CDR3 nucleotides read TGCGCCAGCAGCTTGGACGTGGGGGGCGGTTCTTCCCACAATGAGCAGTTCTTC. The chain recombines TRBV5-1 with TRBJ2-1; the D gene could be TRBD1 or TRBD2 (6 bases each). The CDR3 sequence is 18 residues long. V lost 0 bases and J lost 5, with 21 bases in between. Germline V gene data show CDR1 as SGHRS and CDR2 as YFSETQ.